The present entry profiles one TCR beta chain with its context. This clone was seen only a few times. No cognate antigen has been identified for it. Nothing much larger sits one base from this clone, and base qualities are not available. The germline V gene (reference sequence) provides CDR1 WNHNN and CDR2 SYGVQD. The CDR3 sequence holds 13 residues, the cysteine and phenylalanine included. CDR3 DNA is the only sequence kept; it has 39 bases, read in frame from the first base. V sheds 5 bases and J sheds 6 bases, leaving 14 bases between their ends. The data are from a study of blood T cell repertoires in COVID-19 (dated by TCRdb to 2020 to 2022). Regarding the research as a whole: The collaborator samples originated in the United States, Italy and Spain and spanned the acute and convalescent phases of COVID-19. The material from the prospective study consisted of cDNA or gDNA derived from T cells, B-cell-depleted T cells, or PBMCs. The dataset comprised deeply sampled blood TCRbeta repertoires from subjects exposed to, actively infected with, or recovered from COVID-19. The repertoires were released in a freely available public database meant as a resource for research on the immune response to SARS-CoV-2. The samples were drawn from two sources: the first 160 participants of the ongoing ImmuneRACE study, and about 1,300 subjects contributed by 6 global collaborators. A de-identified subject ID, COVID-19 status, age in years and sex were almost always included in the sample metadata. Where available, HLA class I and class II types were obtained from metadata supplied by the sample provider rather than from assay-based typing.

Broad study findings and their caveats: How much clinical and demographic metadata was included differed by source and by participant, and the metadata was provided uncurated.

TCRbeta CDR3 regions were amplified from genomic DNA by means of the immunoSEQ Assay, a bias-controlled multiplex PCR. The authors' analysis ran thus. Within the assay, amplification of reference gene primers was used to estimate how many nucleated cells each sample contained. Sequence reads were collapsed and filtered to measure the absolute abundance of every unique TCRbeta CDR3 rearrangement. For each sample, productive Simpson clonality was calculated as the square root of Simpson's diversity index across productive rearrangements. The immuneACCESS repertoire file appears here via TCRdb, limited to in-frame rearrangements. These files lack a portion of the clones; in checked studies, under half of the deficit traces to unresolved V genes, and the cause of the others is not known. That table supplies the V and J calls and clone size; D and trimming were determined from the DNA. This sample comprises 120,000 or so clones, about 74% of them detected only once. The top ten clonotypes cover over 4.5% of the sample.

Each collaborating institution followed its own protocols to collect whole blood in K2EDTA tubes. For TCRbeta analysis, collaborators shipped samples in one of three forms: frozen whole blood, isolated PBMCs, or DNA extracted from either of those sample types. Sequencing input: peripheral blood. The chain is assembled from TRBV10-1 and TRBJ2-7; the D segment cannot be called with confidence. The source is a man between 60 and 70 years old with acute or convalescent COVID-19. The bases are TGCGCCAGCAGTCCAGGAATACTTAGCGAGCAGTACTTC. Translated, this is CASSPGILSEQYF.